Each of the 5 T cell receptor beta chains below was sequenced from the same sample in a study of blood T cell repertoires in COVID-19. Libraries were prepared by immunoSEQ multiplex PCR; TCRdb keeps only in-frame clonotypes and omits some of them. The table lists 100,000 to 150,000 clones, approximately 82% of them singletons. Sequences were obtained from peripheral blood. These receptors all stem from a woman between 50 and 59 years old with acute or convalescent COVID-19.

The chain couples TRBV19 to TRBJ1-1, with 7 bases identical to TRBD1. The germline CDR1 and CDR2 sequences are LNHDA and SQIVND (reference sequence). V shed 7 bases and J 6 bases; nucleotides not matched to a gene: 8. The CDR3 is 13 residues long. The CDR3 nucleotides read TGTGCCAGTAAACAGGGGAAGGTCGCTGAAGCTTTCTTT. This encodes CASKQGKVAEAFF.

The V and J genes are TRBV12-5 and TRBJ1-4; maybe TRBD1 (6 bases). The CDR3 runs to 15 residues. V dropped 0 bases and J dropped 8 bases, with 13 bases sitting between them. CDR1 and CDR2 (germline): LGHNT, FRNRAP. The CDR3 DNA reads TGTGCTAGTGGTTTGGTACTGGGGGCCGCGGAAAAACTGTTTTTT. It is translated as CASGLVLGAAEKLFF.

The rearrangement links TRBV28 to TRBJ2-3; possible D gene TRBD1, 6 bases. CDR1 is MDHEN, CDR2 SYDVKM, per germline. The CDR3 has 13 residues. V was clipped by 7 bases and J by 5 bases, with 13 bases between them. This CDR3 reads CASKKGGIDTQYF. In DNA, the CDR3 is TGTGCCAGCAAGAAAGGGGGTATAGATACGCAGTATTTT.

V gene TRBV14 combines with J gene TRBJ1-6; D possibly corresponds to TRBD1 (5 bases). Germline V gene sequence: CDR1 SGHDN, CDR2 FVKESK. The CDR3 contains 15 residues. V gave up 2 bases and J gave up 10 bases, with 15 bases separating them. The CDR3 DNA follows: TGTGCCAGCAGCCAAACGTCCGGGGGACGATCACCCCTCCACTTT. It is translated as CASSQTSGGRSPLHF.

This chain connects TRBV7-6 to TRBJ2-1, with unresolved D. CDR1 and CDR2 (germline): SGHVS, FNYEAQ. V was clipped by 2 bases and J by 5 bases, with 13 bases between them. The length of the CDR3 is 15 residues. CDR3 in DNA: TGTGCCAGCAGCTTAAACCCTAGTGCGGACAATGAGCAGTTCTTC. Translated, it gives CASSLNPSADNEQFF. Full variable domain (outside the CDR3, taken from reference TRBV7-6 and TRBJ2-1): GAGVSQSPRYKVTKRGQDVALRCDPISGHVSLYWYRQALGQGPEFLTYFNYEAQQDKSGLPNDRFSAERPEGSISTLTIQRTEQRDSAMYRCASSLNPSADNEQFFGPGTRLTVL.